This is a list of T cell receptor beta chains from one sample in a study of Graves' ophthalmopathy and Graves' hyperthyroidism. TCRdb re-derived calls from the multiplex PCR reads in MiXCR, one entry per CDR3 protein. The sample has about 500,000 distinct CDR3 sequences, over 13% seen once. Sequencing was done on a sample of blood. The origin of the receptors is a young woman with Graves' ophthalmopathy. CDR3s include the opening cysteine and the closing phenylalanine or tryptophan. A D gene is named only where the DNA matches it firmly. Only some rows state a clone size, as once, few, many or a class for expanded clones.

v_gene: TRBV6-1; len: 15; j_gene: TRBJ2-7; abundance: .; d_gene: TRBD1; CDR3aa: CASSETGTGGAEQYF; CDR3nt: TGTGCCAGCAGTGAAACCGGGACAGGGGGCGCCGAGCAGTACTTC
v_gene: TRBV5-1; len: 18; j_gene: TRBJ2-5; abundance: .; d_gene: .; CDR3aa: CASSLPEPSERIQETQYF; CDR3nt: TGCGCCAGCAGCTTACCAGAGCCTAGCGAACGCATCCAAGAGACCCAGTACTTC
v_gene: TRBV9; len: 14; j_gene: TRBJ1-2; abundance: many; d_gene: TRBD1; CDR3aa: CASTANRGINGYTF; CDR3nt: TGTGCCAGCACCGCAAACAGGGGGATCAATGGCTACACCTTC
v_gene: TRBV4-1; len: 14; j_gene: TRBJ1-1; abundance: many; d_gene: .; CDR3aa: CASSRLTSRTEAFF; CDR3nt: TGCGCCAGCAGCCGGTTGACAAGCCGCACTGAAGCTTTCTTT
v_gene: TRBV27; len: 13; j_gene: TRBJ1-1; abundance: many; d_gene: .; CDR3aa: CAGGSGPNTEAFF; CDR3nt: TGTGCCGGAGGCTCGGGGCCGAACACTGAAGCTTTCTTT
v_gene: TRBV28; len: 12; j_gene: TRBJ2-7; abundance: many; d_gene: TRBD1; CDR3aa: CASRRQGWSQYF; CDR3nt: TGTGCCAGCAGGAGACAGGGATGGTCGCAGTACTTC
v_gene: TRBV19; len: 17; j_gene: TRBJ1-5; abundance: many; d_gene: .; CDR3aa: CASKYRSKDTSNQPQHF; CDR3nt: TGTGCCAGTAAGTATCGCTCGAAGGACACGAGCAATCAGCCCCAGCATTTT
v_gene: TRBV28; len: 17; j_gene: TRBJ2-5; abundance: many; d_gene: TRBD1; CDR3aa: CASSFGPGTGGEETQYF; CDR3nt: TGTGCCAGCAGTTTCGGGCCCGGGACAGGGGGTGAAGAGACCCAGTACTTC
v_gene: TRBV7-2; len: 14; j_gene: TRBJ2-5; abundance: many; d_gene: TRBD1; CDR3aa: CASSRGQVQETQYF; CDR3nt: TGTGCCAGCAGCCGAGGACAGGTTCAAGAGACCCAGTACTTC
v_gene: TRBV6-2/TRBV6-3; len: 14; j_gene: TRBJ2-7; abundance: many; d_gene: .; CDR3aa: CASSYPPKEGEQYF; CDR3nt: TGTGCCAGCAGTTACCCGCCAAAGGAAGGGGAGCAGTACTTC